This T cell receptor beta chain was documented in a study of blood T cell repertoires in COVID-19. At the level of the study: Material from acute and convalescent COVID-19 was sourced from the United States, Italy and Spain. PBMCs, B-cell-depleted T cells, or T cells were the source of the cDNA or gDNA that made up the material.

In the source study's methods: The assay estimated nucleated cells by amplifying reference gene primers. The repertoire was sequenced with immunoSEQ multiplex PCR; TCRdb's copy has only in-frame clones and lacks some. V and J calls and clone size come straight from that table; D and trimming were deduced from the DNA. The sample shows some 150,000 clones, 70% to 90% of them seen only once. The V end was cut by 5 bases, the J end by 2 bases, with 12 bases between. Germline V lookup: CDR1 KGHSH, CDR2 LQKENI. The CDR3 contains 14 residues. The sequenced material came from peripheral blood. The TCR comes from a human donor with acute or convalescent COVID-19. The donor label of this sample is uncertain. V gene TRBV18 combines with J gene TRBJ1-2; the D gene is possibly TRBD1 (5 bases). CDR3 loop: CASSTWGGNYGYTF. Here the CDR3 DNA reads TGTGCCAGCTCAACCTGGGGGGGAAACTATGGCTACACCTTC.